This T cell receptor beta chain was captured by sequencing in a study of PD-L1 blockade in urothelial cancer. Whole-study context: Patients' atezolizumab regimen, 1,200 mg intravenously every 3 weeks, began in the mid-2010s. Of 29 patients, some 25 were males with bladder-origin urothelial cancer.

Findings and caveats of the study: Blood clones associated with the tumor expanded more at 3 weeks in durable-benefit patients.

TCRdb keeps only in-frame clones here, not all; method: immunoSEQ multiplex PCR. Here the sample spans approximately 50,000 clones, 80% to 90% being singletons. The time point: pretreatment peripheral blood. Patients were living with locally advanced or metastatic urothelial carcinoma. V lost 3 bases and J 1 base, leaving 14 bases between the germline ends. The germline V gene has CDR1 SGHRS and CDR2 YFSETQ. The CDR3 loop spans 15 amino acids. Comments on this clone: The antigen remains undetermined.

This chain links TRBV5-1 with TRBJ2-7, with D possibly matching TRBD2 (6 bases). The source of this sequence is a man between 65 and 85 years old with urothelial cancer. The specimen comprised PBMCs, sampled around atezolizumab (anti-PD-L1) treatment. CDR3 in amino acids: CASSSRLGQSYEQYF. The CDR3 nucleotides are TGCGCCAGCAGCTCTAGACTAGGACAATCCTACGAGCAGTACTTC.